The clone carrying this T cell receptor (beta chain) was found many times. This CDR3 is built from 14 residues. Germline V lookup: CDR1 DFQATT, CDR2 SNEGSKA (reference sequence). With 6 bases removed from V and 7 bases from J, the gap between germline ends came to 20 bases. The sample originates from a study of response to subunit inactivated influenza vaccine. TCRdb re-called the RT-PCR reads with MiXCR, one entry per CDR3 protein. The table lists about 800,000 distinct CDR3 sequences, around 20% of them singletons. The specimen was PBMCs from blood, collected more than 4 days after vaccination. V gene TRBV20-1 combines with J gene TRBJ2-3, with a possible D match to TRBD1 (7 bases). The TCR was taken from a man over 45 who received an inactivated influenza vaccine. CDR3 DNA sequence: TGCAGTGCCGGTCGGACAGGCGGGAAGAATACGCAGTATTTT. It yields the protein CSAGRTGGKNTQYF.